This T cell receptor (beta chain) was captured in a study of vaccination and CD4 T cells after COVID-19. As for treatment: roughly 11-day PBMC culture with coronavirus spike peptide pools or control peptides (ViraFEST assay). CD4+ T cells that came from the unexposed donor were collected before the COVID-19 pandemic (2011-2018). Unexposed donors' CD4+ T cells were tested against SARS-CoV-2 S/N and four cold-coronavirus spikes when cell numbers allowed. As regards this clonotype: Its antigen is as yet unknown.

The Oncomine TCR Beta short-read assay was applied to DNA of cultured CD4+ T cells. Investigators obtained genomic DNA by extraction from cultured CD4+ T cells. TCRdb processed the PCR reads anew with MiXCR; each CDR3 protein has one entry. Counted here are approximately 1,300 distinct CDR3 sequences, 19% occurring once; the ten biggest clones make up approximately 65%. This TCR was sampled from a human donor in good health. Input material: CD4+ T cells from blood, cultured in vitro.

The CDR3 DNA reads TGTGCCAGCAGCCCGCGACTAGCGGAATTCACAGATACGCAGTATTTT. Amino acids: CASSPRLAEFTDTQYF. V gene TRBV7-2 combines with J gene TRBJ2-3; TRBD2 matches at 9 bases. The length of the CDR3 is 16 residues. Losses at the gene ends were 5 bases for V and 2 bases for J; bases not matched to a gene: 8. Germline values: CDR1 SGHTA, CDR2 FQGNSA.